Below are 30 T cell receptor beta chains sequenced from a single sample in a study of T-cell memory formation after mild COVID-19 (dated by TCRdb to about 2021). Libraries were constructed by 5' RACE. The sequencer listed for this sample is Illumina NovaSeq 6000. The raw public data were reprocessed by TCRdb itself: fastp quality trimming at Q25, MiXCR clonotype calling, in-frame beta chains only. CDR3 protein sequences are deduplicated, and each keeps its most common genes and DNA. For this sample there are 450,000 to 700,000 distinct CDR3 sequences; 15% to 20% appear just once. 12% of the sample goes to the ten largest clones. Sequencing was performed on PBMCs or a T cell subset sorted from them (not recorded which). These receptors were collected from an adult woman who had mild COVID-19 (a few samples of this study predate the infection). The sample titles of this study are shuffled in the database, so cell type and time point are left out; the donor was told from shared clones.

Written as DNA, the CDR3 is TGTGCCAGCAGTCCTCCCTACCACGAGCAGTACTTC. Translating gives CASSPPYHEQYF. The rearrangement joins TRBV7-2 to TRBJ2-7; no firm D call. The CDR3 totals 12 residues. Germline CDR1 is SGHTA and CDR2 is FQGNSA. The germline V and J ends were trimmed by 6 bases and 5 bases, with 11 bases remaining between them.

The chain combines TRBV5-1 with TRBJ2-3; 11 bases agree with TRBD2. This CDR3 has 17 amino acids. Trimming took 3 bases from V and 4 from J; bases not matched to a gene: 10. The V gene's germline CDR1 is SGHRS and CDR2 YFSETQ. The CDR3 sequence is CASSSLLAGVMADTQYF. CDR3 nucleotides: TGCGCCAGCAGCTCCTTACTAGCGGGGGTCATGGCAGATACGCAGTATTTT.

This clonotype was seen more than once but under ten times. V and J are TRBV5-5 and TRBJ1-1; TRBD1 matches 10 bases. After removal of 1 base from V and 2 bases from J, the junction contained 14 bases not matched to a gene. The CDR3 runs 19 residues. Germline-derived CDR1 and CDR2 are SGHKS and YYEKEE (reference sequence). CDR3 amino acids: CASSLYTGTGAALNTEAFF. CDR3 nucleotide sequence: TGTGCCAGCAGCTTGTACACCGGGACAGGGGCCGCTCTTAACACTGAAGCTTTCTTT.

The chain employs TRBV7-2 and TRBJ2-7; D unresolved. Trimming cost V 3 bases and J 2 bases, with 11 bases left between them. The CDR3 is 14 amino acids. CDR1 and CDR2 from the germline V gene are SGHTA and FQGNSA. CDR3 coding DNA: TGTGCCAGCAGCTTTCTGGACGGTACCTACGAGCAGTACTTC. This sequence encodes CASSFLDGTYEQYF.

The J gene is TRBJ2-1, the V gene TRBV7-6, with TRBD2 as a possible D gene (6 bases). Germline V gene lookup returns CDR1 SGHVS and CDR2 FNYEAQ. The CDR3 sequence is 15 residues long. V dropped 3 bases and J dropped 6 bases, with 15 bases sitting between them. The DNA of the CDR3 is TGTGCCAGCAGCTTTTTCGGGGGAGCACCCAATGAGCAGTTCTTC. Translation gives CASSFFGGAPNEQFF. Together with reference TRBV7-6 and TRBJ2-1, the CDR3 gives the full variable domain: GAGVSQSPRYKVTKRGQDVALRCDPISGHVSLYWYRQALGQGPEFLTYFNYEAQQDKSGLPNDRFSAERPEGSISTLTIQRTEQRDSAMYRCASSFFGGAPNEQFFGPGTRLTVL.

The sample holds a few counts of this clonotype. The V gene is TRBV7-9, the J gene TRBJ2-1, with 10 bases lining up with TRBD2. The CDR3 contains 19 residues. The germline V gene has CDR1 SEHNR and CDR2 FQNEAQ (reference sequence). After removal of 5 bases from V and 3 bases from J, the junction contained 16 bases not matched to a gene. CDR3 sequence (DNA): TGTGCCAGCAGCACATCCCTCGGACTAGCGGAGATAAACTACAATGAGCAGTTCTTC. This codes for CASSTSLGLAEINYNEQFF.

This rearrangement joins TRBV27 to TRBJ1-1; tentative D call: TRBD1 (5 bases). Trimming took 4 bases from V and 8 from J, leaving 17 bases between them. CDR1 and CDR2 from the germline V gene are MNHEY and SMNVEV (reference sequence). The CDR3 spans 14 residues. The DNA for the CDR3 is TGTGCCAGCAGTTCCGGGACTCACTTCAAGGAAGCTTTCTTT. This translates into CASSSGTHFKEAFF.

The gene calls are TRBV10-3 and TRBJ2-7, with 11 positions matching TRBD1. The V gene's germline CDR1 is ENHRY and CDR2 SYGVKD. V lost 6 bases, J lost 4 bases, and 8 bases stayed unmatched. The CDR3 runs to 15 residues. The CDR3 DNA reads TGTGCCATCAGCCAAGGACGGGACAGGGGGTACGAGCAGTACTTC. It translates to CAISQGRDRGYEQYF.

Here the CDR3 reads CASSLDGSRGEQYF. The CDR3 nucleotides are TGCGCCAGCAGCCTAGACGGATCCCGAGGGGAGCAGTACTTC. The chain links TRBV5-1 to TRBJ2-7; TRBD2 is a possible D gene (5 bases). Germline CDR1 is SGHRS and CDR2 is YFSETQ. V lost 4 bases and J 7 bases, leaving 18 bases between the germline ends. CDR3 length: 14 residues.

This clonotype was recorded a few times. The chain couples TRBV7-9 to TRBJ2-7; either TRBD1 or TRBD2 may fit D (5 bases each). V was shortened by 4 bases and J by 6 bases, with 13 bases between the two germline ends. Germline CDR1 SEHNR, CDR2 FQNEAQ (reference sequence). The CDR3 loop spans 13 amino acids. CDR3 region: CASSSRGQGEQYF. CDR3 nucleotides: TGTGCCAGCAGCTCCAGAGGGCAGGGCGAGCAGTACTTC.

The V and J genes are TRBV7-2 and TRBJ1-2, with TRBD1 as a possible D gene (5 bases). This CDR3 region has 16 residues. V was trimmed by 1 base and J by 3 bases, leaving 15 bases between them. Germline assignment: CDR1 SGHTA and CDR2 FQGNSA. The CDR3 DNA reads as TGTGCCAGCAGCTTAGGTTGGGACCCTTCCCACTATGGCTACACCTTC. This gives the protein CASSLGWDPSHYGYTF.

This clonotype has more than one count but fewer than ten. Written as DNA, the CDR3 is TGTGCCAGCAGTGAAGCTCTGCCACAGAATGAGCAGTTCTTC. Translating gives CASSEALPQNEQFF. The chain has TRBV2 and TRBJ2-1; D not resolved. Germline loops: CDR1 SNHLY, CDR2 FYNNEI. The CDR3 loop spans 14 amino acids. Trimming cost V 0 bases and J 7 bases, with 10 bases left between them.

The chain has TRBV6-6 and TRBJ1-1, with no clear D. Trimming cost V 5 bases and J 3 bases, with 10 bases left between them. The CDR3 runs 13 residues. Germline V lookup: CDR1 MNHNY, CDR2 SVGAGI (reference sequence). Here the CDR3 DNA reads TGTGCCAGCAGTCCCCAACTGGACACTGAAGCTTTCTTT. It is translated as CASSPQLDTEAFF.

This clonotype was seen a few times. V usage is TRBV10-3 and J usage is TRBJ1-1; TRBD1 matches at 11 bases. Germline V lookup: CDR1 ENHRY, CDR2 SYGVKD. J was trimmed by 2 bases and V by 6 bases; bases with no gene match: 2. The CDR3 consists of 14 residues. The CDR3 here is CAIRGTGGNTEAFF. The CDR3 bases are TGTGCCATCAGGGGGACAGGGGGTAACACTGAAGCTTTCTTT.

This rearrangement joins TRBV18 to TRBJ1-1, with TRBD1 matching 8 bases. CDR3 length: 12 amino acids. CDR1 and CDR2 (germline): KGHSH, LQKENI. Germline trimming cut 3 bases from V and 8 bases from J; bases unmatched to any gene: 2. Written as DNA, the CDR3 is TGTGCCAGCTCACCGGACAGGGTCGAAGCTTTCTTT. This codes for CASSPDRVEAFF.

The V call is TRBV6-5, the J call TRBJ2-5; 10 bases agree with TRBD1. V shed 2 bases, J shed 2 bases, and the junction held 5 bases outside the gene matches. Germline CDR1 and CDR2: MNHEY and SVGAGI. The CDR3 loop spans 16 amino acids. Written as DNA, the CDR3 is TGTGCCAGCAGTTACAGGGACAGGGGATGGCAAGAGACCCAGTACTTC. This sequence encodes CASSYRDRGWQETQYF.

This rearrangement joins TRBV5-1 to TRBJ2-1; D remains ambiguous. V shed 0 bases and J shed 7 bases, with 11 bases lying between them. Germline V gene data show CDR1 as SGHRS and CDR2 as YFSETQ. The CDR3 length is 14 residues. The CDR3 DNA reads TGCGCCAGCAGCTTGGGGTGGGGTGGGAATGAGCAGTTCTTC. Protein product: CASSLGWGGNEQFF.

The V and J genes are TRBV6-6 and TRBJ2-1, with TRBD2 matching 8 bases. The junction had 9 bases not matched to a gene; V was cut back by 6 bases and J by 8 bases. The CDR3 is made up of 14 amino acids. From germline, CDR1 is MNHNY and CDR2 SVGAGI (reference sequence). CDR3 sequence: CASSPRAGAYEQFF. CDR3 DNA sequence: TGTGCCAGCAGCCCCCGAGCGGGGGCCTATGAGCAGTTCTTC.

This chain connects TRBV18 to TRBJ2-3; tentatively, D is TRBD1 (7 bases). This CDR3 region has 18 residues. Trimming took 3 bases from V and 0 from J, leaving 19 bases between them. Germline V gives CDR1 KGHSH, CDR2 LQKENI. CDR3 in amino acids: CASSPQRQGGTSTDTQYF. The DNA for the CDR3 is TGTGCCAGCTCACCCCAGAGACAGGGTGGGACTAGCACAGATACGCAGTATTTT.

The chain has TRBV7-6 and TRBJ2-1; TRBD2 matches 14 bases. This CDR3 is 16 amino acids long. CDR1 and CDR2 (germline): SGHVS, FNYEAQ. With 5 bases clipped from V and 9 bases from J, the junction kept 9 bases outside the gene matches. In DNA form, the CDR3 reads TGTGCCAGCAGCCGCCTGACTAGCGGGGGGGCCAGTGAGCAGTTCTTC. This codes for CASSRLTSGGASEQFF. The full variable domain, its missing parts supplied by reference TRBV7-6 and TRBJ2-1, is GAGVSQSPRYKVTKRGQDVALRCDPISGHVSLYWYRQALGQGPEFLTYFNYEAQQDKSGLPNDRFSAERPEGSISTLTIQRTEQRDSAMYRCASSRLTSGGASEQFFGPGTRLTVL.

This chain uses TRBV18 with TRBJ1-2; no clear D gene. V shed 3 bases and J shed 5 bases, with 19 bases lying between them. CDR1 is KGHSH, CDR2 LQKENI, per germline. The CDR3 runs 16 residues. The chain's CDR3 is CASSPETGMRSYGYTF. The CDR3 DNA reads TGTGCCAGCTCACCTGAGACCGGGATGAGAAGTTATGGCTACACCTTC.

The rearrangement links TRBV4-1 to TRBJ2-3; 14 bases line up with TRBD2. Trimming took 0 bases from V and 5 from J; bases not matched to a gene: 7. This CDR3 has 18 residues. Looked up from germline, CDR1 is MGHRA and CDR2 is YSYEKL. The CDR3 spells CASSQERTSGGPGDTQYF. The CDR3 bases are TGCGCCAGCAGCCAAGAGCGGACTAGCGGGGGGCCCGGAGATACGCAGTATTTT.

The J gene is TRBJ2-7, the V gene TRBV7-6; 12 positions agree with TRBD1. The CDR3 covers 17 residues. Per germline, CDR1 SGHVS and CDR2 FNYEAQ. V shed 3 bases and J 2 bases; nucleotides not matched to a gene: 8. The CDR3: CASSFGTGGIGTYEQYF. DNA of the CDR3: TGTGCCAGCAGCTTTGGGACAGGGGGCATCGGGACCTACGAGCAGTACTTC.

This clonotype was recorded a few times. The rearrangement joins TRBV7-2 to TRBJ2-7, with 10 positions matching TRBD2. From germline, CDR1 is SGHTA and CDR2 FQGNSA. This CDR3 has 15 residues. J lost 3 bases, V lost 1 base, and 3 bases had no gene match. The CDR3 nucleotides read TGTGCCAGCAGCTTAGTCACTAGCGGGATCTACGAGCAGTACTTC. Translated, it gives CASSLVTSGIYEQYF. The variable domain in full, completed from reference TRBV7-2 and TRBJ2-7, reads GAGVSQSPSNKVTEKGKDVELRCDPISGHTALYWYRQSLGQGLEFLIYFQGNSAPDKSGLPSDRFSAERTGGSVSTLTIQRTQQEDSAVYLCASSLVTSGIYEQYFGPGTRLTVT.

The sample holds many counts of this clonotype. V gene TRBV18 combines with J gene TRBJ2-3; the D gene is possibly TRBD2 (6 bases). The CDR3 has 15 residues. Germline V CDR1 and CDR2: KGHSH, LQKENI. The V end lost 1 base, the J end lost 0 bases, and 8 bases lay between the germline ends. CDR3 protein: CASSPRSGSTDTQYF. In nucleotides, the CDR3 is TGTGCCAGCTCACCACGTAGCGGTAGCACAGATACGCAGTATTTT. Using reference TRBV18 and TRBJ2-3 for the parts outside the CDR3, the full variable domain is NAGVMQNPRHLVRRRGQEARLRCSPMKGHSHVYWYRQLPEEGLKFMVYLQKENIIDESGMPKERFSAEFPKEGPSILRIQQVVRGDSAAYFCASSPRSGSTDTQYFGPGTRLTVL.

The chain uses TRBV5-6 and TRBJ2-5; unclear D gene. The germline V and J ends were trimmed by 4 bases and 0 bases, with 7 bases remaining between them. The CDR3 length is 13 residues. Per the germline V gene, CDR1 is SGHDT and CDR2 is YYEEEE. CDR3 amino acids: CASSPEDQETQYF. As DNA, the CDR3 is TGTGCCAGCAGCCCCGAGGACCAAGAGACCCAGTACTTC.

This clonotype was found many times. The V and J genes are TRBV2 and TRBJ2-2, with 12 bases lining up with TRBD2. After removal of 6 bases from V and 8 bases from J, the junction contained 7 bases not matched to a gene. Germline lookup yields CDR1 SNHLY and CDR2 FYNNEI. CDR3 length: 15 amino acids. The CDR3 sequence is CASSGLAGTAGELFF. The CDR3 DNA is TGTGCCAGCAGCGGACTAGCGGGGACCGCTGGGGAGCTGTTTTTT.

This clonotype was recorded only once. V gene TRBV14 combines with J gene TRBJ2-1; 7 bases are shared with TRBD1. CDR3 size: 16 residues. Losses at the gene ends were 4 bases for V and 6 bases for J; bases not matched to a gene: 12. Per germline, CDR1 SGHDN and CDR2 FVKESK. CDR3 sequence reads: CASSRPRDRLLNEQFF. CDR3 DNA sequence: TGTGCCAGCAGCCGGCCCCGGGACAGACTTCTCAATGAGCAGTTCTTC.

The chain uses TRBV7-2 and TRBJ2-2, with D unclear. This CDR3 spans 13 amino acids. Trimming took off 2 bases at V and 7 bases at J, with 8 bases between the two ends. Germline-derived CDR1 and CDR2 are SGHTA and FQGNSA. CDR3 sequence (DNA): TGTGCCAGCAGCTTAACCCGCGGCGGGGAGCTGTTTTTT. This sequence encodes CASSLTRGGELFF.

This clonotype has only a few counts. V usage is TRBV20-1 and J usage is TRBJ2-5; 10 nucleotides align to TRBD2. The CDR3 runs 14 residues. With 1 base clipped from V and 3 bases from J, the junction kept 2 bases outside the gene matches. Germline assignment: CDR1 DFQATT and CDR2 SNEGSKA (reference sequence). The CDR3 loop is CSARASGGEETQYF. The DNA of the CDR3 is TGCAGTGCTAGAGCTAGCGGGGGAGAAGAGACCCAGTACTTC.